The next 13 T cell receptor beta chains were all read from a single sample in a study of blood T cell repertoires in COVID-19. Some clones are missing from TCRdb's copy, which holds only in-frame ones; the method was immunoSEQ multiplex PCR. The sample holds approximately 87,000 clones, roughly 80% seen once. Sequenced material: peripheral blood. The receptors shown here come from a woman aged 80 or older with acute or convalescent COVID-19.

The genes are TRBV2 and TRBJ1-1; D might be TRBD1 (5 bases). Trimming removed 3 bases at V and 5 bases at J, with 13 bases between. The CDR3 spans 14 residues. From germline, CDR1 is SNHLY and CDR2 FYNNEI. CDR3 nucleotide sequence: TGTGCCAGCAGTGAGGAGGGGTTAGGAACTGAAGCTTTCTTT. It encodes CASSEEGLGTEAFF.

This clone was detected a few times. The chain is built from TRBV5-1 and TRBJ2-1; tentatively, D is TRBD2 (6 bases). Germline V CDR1 and CDR2: SGHRS, YFSETQ. Trimming took 1 base from V and 10 from J, leaving 12 bases between them. This CDR3 spans 13 amino acids. The CDR3 protein is CASSLNSAGEQFF. The CDR3 nucleotides read TGCGCCAGCAGCTTGAATAGTGCGGGGGAGCAGTTCTTC.

This clone has a single count. V gene TRBV7-3 combines with J gene TRBJ2-2; 8 bases match TRBD1. With V trimmed by 0 bases and J by 5 bases, 8 bases remained unmatched. This CDR3 comprises 17 residues. Germline CDR1 is SGHTA and CDR2 is FQGTGA. The CDR3 DNA reads TGTGCCAGCAGCTTAACGGTCAGGGGGCGTTTGACCGGGGAGCTGTTTTTT. It yields the protein CASSLTVRGRLTGELFF.

V is TRBV7-2 and J is TRBJ2-7; 8 bases fit TRBD2. Trimming cost V 8 bases and J 7 bases; bases outside gene matches: 10. The CDR3 contains 13 residues. Germline values: CDR1 SGHTA, CDR2 FQGNSA. CDR3 region: CASSGGGRTEQYF. The CDR3 bases are TGTGCCAGCTCGGGGGGGGGTCGGACGGAGCAGTACTTC.

This chain joins TRBV18 and TRBJ2-5; TRBD2 aligns across 11 bases. The junction had 2 bases not matched to a gene; V was cut back by 0 bases and J by 5 bases. The CDR3 totals 15 residues. Per germline, CDR1 KGHSH and CDR2 LQKENI. The CDR3 protein is CASSPPSGGAETQYF. For the CDR3, the DNA is TGTGCCAGCTCACCACCTAGCGGGGGGGCCGAGACCCAGTACTTC.

V and J are TRBV5-1 and TRBJ2-1; 9 bases are a match to TRBD2. The V segment lost 0 bases and the J segment 7 bases; nucleotides outside the gene matches: 11. The CDR3 has 17 residues. CDR1 and CDR2 (germline): SGHRS, YFSETQ. CDR3 in amino acids: CASSLEGVRGGSNEQFF. In nucleotides, the CDR3 is TGCGCCAGCAGCTTGGAAGGTGTGCGGGGGGGCTCTAATGAGCAGTTCTTC.

CDR3 protein: CASSLEVAGDEQYF. CDR3 coding DNA: TGTGCCAGCAGCTTAGAGGTAGCGGGGGACGAGCAGTACTTC. This chain links TRBV7-6 with TRBJ2-7; TRBD2 matches 9 bases. The germline V gene has CDR1 SGHVS and CDR2 FNYEAQ. The V segment lost 1 base and the J segment 5 bases; nucleotides outside the gene matches: 3. The CDR3 extends over 14 amino acids.

The chain has TRBV15 and TRBJ1-6; tentative D call: TRBD1 (6 bases). The germline V gene has CDR1 LNHNV and CDR2 YYDKDF (reference sequence). V gave up 0 bases and J gave up 4 bases, with 7 bases separating them. The CDR3 runs 15 residues. The CDR3 spells CATSRDGQYNSPLHF. The CDR3, as DNA: TGTGCCACCAGCAGAGACGGACAGTATAATTCACCCCTCCACTTT. Together with reference TRBV15 and TRBJ1-6, the CDR3 gives the full variable domain: DAMVIQNPRYQVTQFGKPVTLSCSQTLNHNVMYWYQQKSSQAPKLLFHYYDKDFNNEADTPDNFQSRRPNTSFCFLDIRSPGLGDTAMYLCATSRDGQYNSPLHFGNGTRLTVT.

V and J are TRBV16 and TRBJ1-4; tentatively, D is TRBD1 (5 bases). This CDR3 has 16 amino acids. CDR1 is KGHSY, CDR2 FQNENV, per germline. Trimming stripped 4 bases from V and 3 bases from J, with 15 bases between. The chain's CDR3 is CASSPGRGVSNEKLFF. The CDR3 bases are TGTGCCAGCAGCCCCGGTCGGGGGGTGTCTAATGAAAAACTGTTTTTT.

In this sample, this clone turned up a few times. The chain has TRBV6-5 and TRBJ1-3; 8 nucleotides agree with TRBD1. Germline V lookup: CDR1 MNHEY, CDR2 SVGAGI. J was trimmed by 1 base and V by 2 bases; bases with no gene match: 4. The CDR3 has 16 amino acids. The CDR3 DNA reads as TGTGCCAGCAGTTACGGGAGACAGGGGTCTGGAAACACCATATATTTT. This translates into CASSYGRQGSGNTIYF.

This clone has a single count. This chain links TRBV2 with TRBJ1-4; 8 bases line up with TRBD1. V gave up 8 bases and J gave up 7 bases; unmatched junction bases: 12. This CDR3 is built from 15 residues. From germline, CDR1 is SNHLY and CDR2 FYNNEI. The CDR3 protein is CASARTRGLGEKLFF. The CDR3 DNA reads TGTGCCAGCGCAAGGACCAGGGGGCTCGGTGAAAAACTGTTTTTT.

This chain uses TRBV30 with TRBJ1-1, with D possibly TRBD1 on 6 matching bases. This CDR3 has 13 amino acids. The germline V gene has CDR1 GTSNPN and CDR2 SVGIG (reference sequence). V shed 5 bases and J shed 1 base, with 11 bases lying between them. CDR3 coding DNA: TGTGCCTGGGACGCACAGGGGAACACTGAAGCTTTCTTT. Protein product: CAWDAQGNTEAFF. The whole variable domain, filled in from reference TRBV30 and TRBJ1-1, reads SQTIHQWPATLVQPVGSPLSLECTVEGTSNPNLYWYRQAAGRGLQLLFYSVGIGQISSEVPQNLSASRPQDRQFILSSKKLLLSDSGFYLCAWDAQGNTEAFFGQGTRLTVV.

J is TRBJ1-2 and V is TRBV5-4, with 7 positions matching TRBD1. Germline trimming cut 4 bases from V and 8 bases from J; bases unmatched to any gene: 5. Per germline, CDR1 SGHNT and CDR2 YYREEE (reference sequence). This CDR3 has 12 amino acids. The CDR3 region is CASSGGGGGYTF. Written as DNA, the CDR3 is TGTGCCAGCAGCGGAGGGGGCGGCGGCTACACCTTC.